The T cell receptor beta chain under discussion was sequenced for a study of blood T cell repertoires in COVID-19 (dated by TCRdb to the early 2020s). About the full investigation: The collaborator samples originated in the United States, Italy and Spain and spanned the acute and convalescent phases of COVID-19. A de-identified subject ID, COVID-19 status, age in years and sex were almost always included in the sample metadata. Where available, HLA class I and class II types were taken from metadata supplied by the sample provider and were not determined by assay-based typing. The prospective study material was composed of cDNA or gDNA derived from T cells, B-cell-depleted T cells, or PBMCs. A freely available public database, intended as a resource for researchers studying the immune response to SARS-CoV-2, is where the repertoires were released. The dataset comprised deeply sampled blood TCRbeta repertoires from subjects exposed to, actively infected with, or recovered from COVID-19. The samples were drawn from the first 160 participants of the ongoing ImmuneRACE study and from some 1,300 subjects provided by 6 global collaborators.

Taken from cysteine to phenylalanine, the CDR3 has 15 residues. Only the CDR3 DNA is retained, 45 bases long and in frame from the first base. CDR1 and CDR2 are read off the germline V gene (reference sequence) as LNHDA and SQIVND. V was cut back by 5 bases and J by 2 bases, leaving a gap of 13 bases between them. Whole blood was collected in K2EDTA tubes by collaborating institutions according to the institutions' own protocols. For TCRbeta analysis, collaborators shipped samples in one of three forms: frozen whole blood, isolated PBMCs, or DNA extracted from either of those sample types. The paper's findings and limits, for the study overall: The quantity of clinical and demographic metadata differed by source and by participant and was supplied without curation.

On this clone: This clone's antigen is unknown. No qualities accompany the bases; no much larger clone lies one base away.

The immunoSEQ Assay, a bias-controlled multiplex PCR, was used to amplify TCRbeta CDR3 regions from genomic DNA. The paper's data handling went like this. Nucleated cell counts per sample were estimated from amplification of reference gene primers within the assay. Sequence reads were collapsed and filtered to measure the absolute abundance of every unique TCRbeta CDR3 rearrangement. Productive Simpson clonality was computed per sample as the square root of Simpson's diversity index over productive rearrangements. As stored in TCRdb, this immuneACCESS dataset retains in-frame rearrangements with V and J assigned. A fraction of the clones does not appear; measured against another copy, unresolved V genes explain less than half of the discrepancy, and the remainder lacks a known reason. V and J calls and clone size follow that table, whereas D and trimming were derived from the DNA. The sample profile shows under 75,000 clones; just under 80% of them were found once. The ten largest clones take up approximately 6.8% of the sample.

The sequencing input was peripheral blood. The chain is assembled from TRBV19 and TRBJ2-1; the D gene is unclear. The sequence derives from a woman aged 55-69 years with acute or convalescent COVID-19. CDR3 reads: CASSPQVSPYNEQFF. Here is the DNA: TGTGCCAGTAGTCCCCAGGTTTCCCCCTACAATGAGCAGTTCTTC.